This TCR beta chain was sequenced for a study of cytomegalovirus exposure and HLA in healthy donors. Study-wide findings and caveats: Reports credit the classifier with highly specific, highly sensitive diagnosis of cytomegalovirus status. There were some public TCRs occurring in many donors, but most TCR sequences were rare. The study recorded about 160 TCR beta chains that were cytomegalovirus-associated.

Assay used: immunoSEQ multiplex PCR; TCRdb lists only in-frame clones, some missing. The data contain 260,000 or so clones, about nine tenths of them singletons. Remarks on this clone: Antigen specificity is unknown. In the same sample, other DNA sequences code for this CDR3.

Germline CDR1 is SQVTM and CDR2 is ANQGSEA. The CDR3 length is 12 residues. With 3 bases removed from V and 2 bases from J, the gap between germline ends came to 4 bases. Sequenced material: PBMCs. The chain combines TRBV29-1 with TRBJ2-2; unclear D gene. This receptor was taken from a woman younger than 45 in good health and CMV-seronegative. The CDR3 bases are TGCAGCGTTGACCGCAACACCGGGGAGCTGTTTTTT. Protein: CSVDRNTGELFF.